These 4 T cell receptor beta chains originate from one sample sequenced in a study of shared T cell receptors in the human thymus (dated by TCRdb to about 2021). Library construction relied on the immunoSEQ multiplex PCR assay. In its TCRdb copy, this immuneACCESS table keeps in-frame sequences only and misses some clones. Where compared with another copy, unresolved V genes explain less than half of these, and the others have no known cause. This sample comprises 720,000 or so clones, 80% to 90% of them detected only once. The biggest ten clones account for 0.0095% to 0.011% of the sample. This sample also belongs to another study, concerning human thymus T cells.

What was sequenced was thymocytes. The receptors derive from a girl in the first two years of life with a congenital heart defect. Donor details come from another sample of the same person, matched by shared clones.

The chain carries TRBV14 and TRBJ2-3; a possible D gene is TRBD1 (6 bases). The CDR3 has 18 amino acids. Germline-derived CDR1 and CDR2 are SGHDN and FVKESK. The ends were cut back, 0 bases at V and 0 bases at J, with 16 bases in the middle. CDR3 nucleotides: TGTGCCAGCAGCCAAGAACCCGACCCGGGACAAAGCACAGATACGCAGTATTTT. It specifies CASSQEPDPGQSTDTQYF.

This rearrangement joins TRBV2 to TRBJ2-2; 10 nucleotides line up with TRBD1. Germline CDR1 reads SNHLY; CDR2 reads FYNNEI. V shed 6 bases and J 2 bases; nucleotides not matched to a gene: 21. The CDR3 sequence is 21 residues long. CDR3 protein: CASSYYGTGVYPAGNTGELFF. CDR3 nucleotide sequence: TGTGCCAGCAGCTATTATGGGACAGGGGTATACCCAGCGGGCAACACCGGGGAGCTGTTTTTT.

The DNA for the CDR3 is TGTGCCAGCAGCTTTTCCGGACAGGGGAACGAGCAGTACTTC. Translation gives CASSFSGQGNEQYF. The chain employs TRBV5-6 and TRBJ2-7; 9 bases align to TRBD1. The length of the CDR3 is 14 residues. Germline assignment: CDR1 SGHDT and CDR2 YYEEEE. V dropped 2 bases and J dropped 5; count of bases not matched to a gene: 5. The entire variable domain, with the rest obtained from reference TRBV5-6 and TRBJ2-7, is as follows: DAGVTQSPTHLIKTRGQQVTLRCSPKSGHDTVSWYQQALGQGPQFIFQYYEEEERQRGNFPDRFSGHQFPNYSSELNVNALLLGDSALYLCASSFSGQGNEQYFGPGTRLTVT.

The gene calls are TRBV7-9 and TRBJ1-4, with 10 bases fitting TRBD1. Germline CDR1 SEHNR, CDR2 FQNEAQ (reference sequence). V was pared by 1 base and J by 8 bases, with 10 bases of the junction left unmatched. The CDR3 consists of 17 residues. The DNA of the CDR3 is TGTGCCAGCAGCTTAGTGGGGGGGACAGGGGAGGAGGAAAAACTGTTTTTT. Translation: CASSLVGGTGEEEKLFF. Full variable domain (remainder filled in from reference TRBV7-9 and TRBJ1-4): DTGVSQNPRHKITKRGQNVTFRCDPISEHNRLYWYRQTLGQGPEFLTYFQNEAQLEKSRLLSDRFSAERPKGSFSTLEIQRTEQGDSAMYLCASSLVGGTGEEEKLFFGSGTQLSVL.